The 9 T cell receptor beta chains below come from one sample, sequenced in a study of tumor-infiltrating lymphocytes in primary liver carcinoma. Total RNA amounting to 450 to 500 ng was the source from which TCR beta cDNA was made with a constant-region primer. Libraries of TCR beta came from three nested multiplex PCR rounds with slightly modified ARM-PCR. Amplification in the first two PCR rounds was performed using TRBV1-TRBV30 forward primers and a C-beta reverse primer for around 11 cycles each. TCRdb re-analysed the multiplex PCR reads in MiXCR, keeping a single row per CDR3 protein. Of 47,000 or so distinct CDR3 sequences in the sample, about 80% were seen once. Scientists recovered RNA and DNA together from about 21-30 mg of unsorted bulk tissue. The sequenced sample consisted of liver tumor tissue from sampling region 3. Subset of the sample: tumor region T3, left-lateral pole. The receptors derive from a man aged 40-50 years with primary liver carcinoma and hepatitis B virus infection.

A note on this clonotype: A read error may produce the germline difference seen at one junction end. CDR3 bases: TGCGCCAGCAACCAGGCGGGAGGGTTCAATGGGCAGTTCTTC. Translated: CASNQAGGFNGQFF. The rearrangement links TRBV4-1 to TRBJ2-1, with 9 bases aligning to TRBD2. Germline lookup yields CDR1 MGHRA and CDR2 YSYEKL. This CDR3 comprises 14 residues.

V usage is TRBV11-3 and J usage is TRBJ2-1; TRBD1 agrees at 11 bases. This CDR3 is built from 16 residues. CDR1 is SGHNT and CDR2 is YENEEA in the germline V gene. CDR3 bases: TGTGTCAGTAGCTTATGGGGGACAGGGGGACACAATGAGCAGTTCTTC. Its protein product is CVSSLWGTGGHNEQFF.

V is TRBV29-1 and J is TRBJ2-7; unclear D gene. The V end lost 2 bases, the J end lost 4 bases, and 12 bases lay between the germline ends. Germline V lookup: CDR1 SQVTM, CDR2 ANQGSEA. The CDR3 runs to 13 residues. CDR3 DNA: TGCAGCGTTGAAAGCCGCAATCCTTACGAGCAGTACTTC. Translated, it gives CSVESRNPYEQYF.

This clonotype was recorded only once. At one end, the junction sequence differs from germline, possibly due to a read error. This chain connects TRBV9 to TRBJ1-2; D gene ambiguous. This CDR3 spans 16 amino acids. CDR1 SGDLS and CDR2 YYNGEE come from the germline V gene. For the CDR3, the DNA is TGTGCCAGCAGCCCTCAGAGGGAAGCGGGGTCGGATGGCTGCACCTTC. Translated: CASSPQREAGSDGCTF. The full variable domain, completed using reference TRBV9 and TRBJ1-2, is DSGVTQTPKHLITATGQRVTLRCSPRSGDLSVYWYQQSLDQGLQFLIQYYNGEERAKGNILERFSAQQFPDLHSELNLSSLELGDSALYFCASSPQREAGSDGCTFGSGTRLTVV.

The sample holds many counts of this clonotype. Possible read error: a much larger clone is one base away. The rearrangement links TRBV28 to TRBJ2-7, with D tentatively TRBD1 (5 bases). The germline V gene encodes CDR1 MDHEN and CDR2 SYDVKM. V was shortened by 6 bases and J by 4 bases, with 19 bases between the two germline ends. CDR3 size: 15 residues. CDR3 sequence (DNA): TGTGCCAGCAGCCCACAAAAGGGGCAACCTTACGAGCAGTACTTC. This gives the protein CASSPQKGQPYEQYF.

The V gene is TRBV28, the J gene TRBJ2-5; the match to TRBD1 covers 8 bases. The CDR3 covers 15 residues. Trimming removed 7 bases from V and 2 bases from J; junction bases left unmatched: 9. From germline, CDR1 is MDHEN and CDR2 SYDVKM. CDR3 bases: TGTGCCAGCAACTCGATAGGACAGGGTCAAGAGACCCAGTACTTC. This codes for CASNSIGQGQETQYF. Looking up the rest from reference TRBV28 and TRBJ2-5 gives the full variable domain: DVKVTQSSRYLVKRTGEKVFLECVQDMDHENMFWYRQDPGLGLRLIYFSYDVKMKEKGDIPEGYSVSREKKERFSLILESASTNQTSMYLCASNSIGQGQETQYFGPGTRLLVL.

As to this clonotype: At one of its ends the junction is not consistent with the germline gene, which may arise from a read error. The chain uses TRBV7-6 and TRBJ2-1; TRBD2 aligns across 9 bases. CDR3 length: 15 residues. In germline, CDR1 is SGHVS, CDR2 FNYEAQ. CDR3 nucleotide sequence: TGTGCCGGCAGCTTAGAGACTAGCGGTTACAATGAGCAGTTCTTC. Amino acids: CAGSLETSGYNEQFF. The entire variable domain, with the rest obtained from reference TRBV7-6 and TRBJ2-1, is as follows: GAGVSQSPRYKVTKRGQDVALRCDPISGHVSLYWYRQALGQGPEFLTYFNYEAQQDKSGLPNDRFSAERPEGSISTLTIQRTEQRDSAMYRCAGSLETSGYNEQFFGPGTRLTVL.

Details on this clonotype: At one end, the junction sequence differs from germline, possibly due to a read error. The rearrangement uses TRBV5-4 and TRBJ2-7, with 7 nucleotides matching TRBD2. The CDR3 sequence is 15 residues long. Germline-derived CDR1 and CDR2 are SGHNT and YYREEE (reference sequence). The CDR3 protein is CASSPGLEVTYERYF. The CDR3, as DNA: TGTGCCAGCAGCCCAGGACTAGAGGTAACCTACGAGCGGTACTTC.

Written as DNA, the CDR3 is TGTGCCAGCAGCTTTGATTGGGACAGGGTCGGCACCGAGGGGCTGTTTTTT. Protein sequence: CASSFDWDRVGTEGLFF. J is TRBJ2-2 and V is TRBV11-2; 9 positions match TRBD1. CDR3 length: 17 residues. The germline CDR1 and CDR2 sequences are SGHAT and FQNNGV. Trimming removed 3 bases from V and 13 bases from J; junction bases left unmatched: 18.